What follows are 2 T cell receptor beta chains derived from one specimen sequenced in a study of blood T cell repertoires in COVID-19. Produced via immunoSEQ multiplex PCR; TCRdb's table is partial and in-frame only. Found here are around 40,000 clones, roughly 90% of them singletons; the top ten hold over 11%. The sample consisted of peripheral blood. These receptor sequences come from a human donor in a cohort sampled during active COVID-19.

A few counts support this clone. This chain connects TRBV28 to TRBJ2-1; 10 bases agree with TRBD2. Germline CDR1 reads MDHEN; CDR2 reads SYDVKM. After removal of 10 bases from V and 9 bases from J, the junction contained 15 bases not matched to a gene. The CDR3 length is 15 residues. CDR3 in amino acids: CATLLGLADRGEQFF. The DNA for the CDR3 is TGTGCCACCCTTCTTGGACTAGCGGACCGGGGTGAGCAGTTCTTC. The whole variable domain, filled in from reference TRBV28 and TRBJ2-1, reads DVKVTQSSRYLVKRTGEKVFLECVQDMDHENMFWYRQDPGLGLRLIYFSYDVKMKEKGDIPEGYSVSREKKERFSLILESASTNQTSMYLCATLLGLADRGEQFFGPGTRLTVL.

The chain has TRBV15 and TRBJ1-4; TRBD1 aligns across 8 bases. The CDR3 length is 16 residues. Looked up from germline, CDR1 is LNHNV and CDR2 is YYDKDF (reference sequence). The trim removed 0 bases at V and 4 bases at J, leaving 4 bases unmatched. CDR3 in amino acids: CATSRDGGQGNEKLFF. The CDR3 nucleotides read TGTGCCACCAGCAGAGACGGAGGACAGGGTAATGAAAAACTGTTTTTT. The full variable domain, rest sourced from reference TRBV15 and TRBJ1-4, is DAMVIQNPRYQVTQFGKPVTLSCSQTLNHNVMYWYQQKSSQAPKLLFHYYDKDFNNEADTPDNFQSRRPNTSFCFLDIRSPGLGDTAMYLCATSRDGGQGNEKLFFGSGTQLSVL.